This T cell receptor (beta chain) came from a study of blood T cell repertoires in COVID-19. In the study overall: Sources were T cells, B-cell-depleted T cells, or PBMCs; the material itself was cDNA or gDNA.

Here immunoSEQ multiplex PCR was the method, and the copy in TCRdb shows in-frame clones only, minus some. Among 150,000 to 200,000 clones listed, around 90% were seen once. CDR3 length: 17 residues. The germline gives CDR1 SGHVS, CDR2 FQNEAQ. Trimming stripped 4 bases from V and 0 bases from J, with 13 bases between. The clonotype was recovered from a human donor in a cohort sampled during active COVID-19. The sample comprised peripheral blood. The chain recombines TRBV7-8 with TRBJ1-6, with D hard to call. The CDR3 DNA reads as TGTGCCAGCAGCTCGGACTTTCGTAGCTCCTATAATTCACCCCTCCACTTT. As protein: CASSSDFRSSYNSPLHF.